The entry below gives a single T cell receptor (beta chain) sequence along with its context. Its antigen is undetermined. One end of the junction does not line up with germline, which may come from a read error. This sample is part of a study of post-analysis software for immune sequencing data. Notes on the study in general: Patients carried roughly 5 TRBV segments more frequently than controls did, and TRBV5-6, TRBV5-1 and TRBV20-1 were among them.

The CDR3 covers 14 residues. Germline lookup yields CDR1 LNHNV and CDR2 YYDKDF (reference sequence). The authors incorporated unique molecular identifiers into the TCR beta cDNA libraries. In TCRdb, the PCR reads were re-called with MiXCR into one record per CDR3 protein. The top ten clones hold 4.9% of a sample with 700,000 to 900,000 distinct CDR3 sequences, under 60% of them seen once. The receptor was isolated from a girl aged 10 to 17 with multiple sclerosis. Sequenced: blood. This sequence joins TRBV15 and TRBJ2-3; a possible D gene is TRBD2 (6 bases). The CDR3 here is CATSRDREADPQYF. CDR3 in DNA: TGTGCCACCAGCAGAGACAGGGAGGCAGATCCGCAGTATTTT.